The 3 T cell receptor beta chains below come from one sample, sequenced in a study of PD-1 blockade in classical Hodgkin lymphoma. Each patient relapsed following autologous stem cell transplantation, and prior brentuximab vedotin exposure differed. Using immunoSEQ multiplex PCR, the repertoire was profiled, and TCRdb retains in-frame clones only, with some absent. The sample records some 100,000 clones, around nine tenths being singletons. Sample: peripheral blood mononuclear cells (PBMCs), taken at baseline. The receptors were sampled from a human donor with classical Hodgkin lymphoma.

The V gene is TRBV9, the J gene TRBJ2-7, with D maybe TRBD2 (6 bases). Germline V lookup: CDR1 SGDLS, CDR2 YYNGEE. Deletions cut 0 bases from V and 1 base from J, with 20 bases between. CDR3 length equals 18 residues. The CDR3 bases are TGTGCCAGCAGCGTAGGTACTAGCAGGACACCACTTTCCTACGAGCAGTACTTC. This encodes CASSVGTSRTPLSYEQYF.

The rearrangement uses TRBV19 and TRBJ1-1; 12 bases agree with TRBD1. The trim removed 6 bases at V and 1 base at J, leaving 6 bases unmatched. Germline values: CDR1 LNHDA, CDR2 SQIVND (reference sequence). This CDR3 spans 16 amino acids. CDR3 sequence (DNA): TGTGCCAGTAGGTGGGACAGGGGGCCGGGGAACACTGAAGCTTTCTTT. Amino acid sequence: CASRWDRGPGNTEAFF.

The chain carries TRBV5-1 and TRBJ1-1; D uncertain. V was cut by 6 bases and J by 2 bases, with 11 bases left in between. There are 13 residues in the CDR3. The germline V gene has CDR1 SGHRS and CDR2 YFSETQ. Here the CDR3 reads CASKVTENTEAFF. CDR3 nucleotide sequence: TGCGCCAGCAAAGTGACGGAAAACACTGAAGCTTTCTTT.